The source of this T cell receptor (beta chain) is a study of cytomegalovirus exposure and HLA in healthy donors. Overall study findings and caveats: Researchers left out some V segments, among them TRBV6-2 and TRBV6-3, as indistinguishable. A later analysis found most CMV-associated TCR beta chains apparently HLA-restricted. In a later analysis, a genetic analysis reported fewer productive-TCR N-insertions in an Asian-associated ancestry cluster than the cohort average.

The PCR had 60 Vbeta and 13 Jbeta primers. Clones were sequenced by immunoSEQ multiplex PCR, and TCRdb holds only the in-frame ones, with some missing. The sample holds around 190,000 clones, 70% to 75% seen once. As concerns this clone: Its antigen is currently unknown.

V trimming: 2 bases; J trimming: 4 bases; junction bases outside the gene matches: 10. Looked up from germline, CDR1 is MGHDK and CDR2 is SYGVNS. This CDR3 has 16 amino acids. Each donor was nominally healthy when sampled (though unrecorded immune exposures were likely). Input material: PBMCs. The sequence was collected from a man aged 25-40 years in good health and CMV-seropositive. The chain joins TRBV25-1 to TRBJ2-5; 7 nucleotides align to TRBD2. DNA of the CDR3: TGTGCCAGCAGTGAAGCCCCCCGGGGGAGGGCAGAGACCCAGTACTTC. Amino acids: CASSEAPRGRAETQYF.